This TCR beta chain was sequenced in a study of shared clonotypes between healthy human individuals. On the study more broadly: The study used three CD4 naive, three CD4 memory, two CD8 naive and one CD8 memory plate per donor. General study results and limits: Roughly 5% of naive CD4 clonotypes were shared across four donors. Depth was large, yet rarefaction showed that sorted-subset sequencing was incomplete. The generation probabilities recorded for non-shared clonotypes fell below those of clonotypes shared by all four donors.

The data were produced by immunoSEQ multiplex PCR, yet TCRdb's version contains in-frame clones alone and is incomplete. The sample includes over 2,000,000 clones, just over 90% of them seen just once. Terminally differentiated effector memory CD45RA+ cells were left out of the naive CD8 fraction, which was CD45RO-negative and positively selected for CCR7. CDR1 is MDHEN, CDR2 SYDVKM, per germline. The CDR3 runs to 12 residues. The germline V and J ends were trimmed by 4 bases and 6 bases, with 9 bases remaining between them. Comments on this clone: Its specificity is unknown.

Sample: naive CD8+ T cells from PBMCs. This clonotype was obtained from a man aged 18 to 29 in good health. Some clones in this sample may be carry-over from other donors' samples. The chain is built from TRBV28 and TRBJ1-1; D is unclear. The CDR3 loop reads CASSSGWAEAFF. CDR3 nucleotides: TGTGCCAGCAGTTCCGGGTGGGCTGAAGCTTTCTTT.